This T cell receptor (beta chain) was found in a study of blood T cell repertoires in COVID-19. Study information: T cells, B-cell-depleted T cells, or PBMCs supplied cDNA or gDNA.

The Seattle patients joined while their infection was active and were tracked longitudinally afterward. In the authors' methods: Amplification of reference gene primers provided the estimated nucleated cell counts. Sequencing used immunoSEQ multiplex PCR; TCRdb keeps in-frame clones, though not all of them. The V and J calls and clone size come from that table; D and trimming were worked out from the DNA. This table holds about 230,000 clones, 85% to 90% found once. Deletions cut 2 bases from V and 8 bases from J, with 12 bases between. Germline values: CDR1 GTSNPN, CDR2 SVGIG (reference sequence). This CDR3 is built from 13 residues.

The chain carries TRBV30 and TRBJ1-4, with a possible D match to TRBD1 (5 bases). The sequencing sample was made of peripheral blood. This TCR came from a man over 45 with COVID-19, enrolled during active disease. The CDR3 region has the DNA TGTGCCTGGAGTTACAGGTTAGAGGAAAAACTGTTTTTT. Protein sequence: CAWSYRLEEKLFF.